These 28 T cell receptor beta chains came from one sample sequenced in a study of CD8 T cells in Susac syndrome. Reverse transcription used about 0.5 to 1 ug RNA and random hexamers. One entry per CDR3 protein, called by TCRdb with MiXCR from the immunoSEQ multiplex PCR reads. Seen here are around 190,000 distinct CDR3 sequences, approximately 95% observed once, and the top ten hold less than 0.11%. Sequencing was carried out using CD4+ T cells from PBMCs. All receptors come from a human donor in good health.

The chain has TRBV29-1 and TRBJ1-1; D remains ambiguous. V lost 0 bases to trimming and J lost 4 bases, with 9 bases between them. Germline V gene data show CDR1 as SQVTM and CDR2 as ANQGSEA. CDR3 length equals 13 residues. CDR3 amino acids: CSVEDREGTEAFF. As DNA, the CDR3 is TGCAGCGTTGAAGATAGGGAAGGCACTGAAGCTTTCTTT.

CDR3 nucleotides: TGCGCCAGCAAGTCGGGCGGGATCTCGACCTACGAGCAGTACGTC. It specifies CASKSGGISTYEQYV. The rearrangement links TRBV10-2 to TRBJ2-7; a weak D match, TRBD2 (6 bases). Looked up from germline, CDR1 is WSHSY and CDR2 is SAAADI. This CDR3 spans 15 amino acids. The germline V and J ends were trimmed by 7 bases and 2 bases, with 18 bases remaining between them.

The chain joins TRBV10-3 to TRBJ2-5; D uncertain. Between the trimmed V and J ends, which lost 8 bases and 4 bases, there was a span of 11 bases. The V gene's germline CDR1 is ENHRY and CDR2 SYGVKD. This CDR3 has 12 amino acids. CDR3 region: CAISVDGETQYF. The CDR3, as DNA: TGTGCCATCTCGGTGGATGGAGAGACCCAGTACTTC.

This chain connects TRBV20-1 to TRBJ2-5; 9 bases map to TRBD2. Germline V gene sequence: CDR1 DFQATT, CDR2 SNEGSKA (reference sequence). After removal of 0 bases from V and 4 bases from J, the junction contained 6 bases not matched to a gene. The CDR3 length is 15 residues. This CDR3 reads CSARDGGRAGETQYF. CDR3 bases: TGCAGTGCTAGAGACGGCGGGAGGGCGGGAGAGACCCAGTACTTC.

A single count supports this clonotype. This rearrangement joins TRBV3-1 to TRBJ2-5; the match to TRBD2 covers 12 bases. From germline, CDR1 is LGHDT and CDR2 YNNKEL (reference sequence). This CDR3 is built from 16 residues. The V gene end was trimmed by 3 bases and the J gene end by 0 bases; junction bases not matched to a gene: 2. CDR3 sequence reads: CASSHGLAGNQETQYF. The CDR3 coding sequence is TGTGCCAGCAGCCACGGACTAGCGGGGAACCAAGAGACCCAGTACTTC.

The chain links TRBV12-3 or TRBV12-4 to TRBJ2-4; TRBD2 matches at 9 bases. Unmatched junction bases numbered 4, after V lost 5 bases and J lost 14 bases. CDR3 length: 11 residues. This CDR3 is CASSDLAGEYF. In DNA form, the CDR3 reads TGTGCCAGCAGTGACTTAGCGGGAGAGTACTTC.

The chain carries TRBV10-2 and TRBJ1-5; unclear D gene. The CDR3 extends over 15 amino acids. Germline assignment: CDR1 WSHSY and CDR2 SAAADI. The V and J ends lost 3 bases and 0 bases respectively, with 9 bases between them. Written as DNA, the CDR3 is TGCGCCAGCAGTGATCGGAGGGATAGCAATCAGCCCCAGCATTTT. Encoded protein: CASSDRRDSNQPQHF.

This chain joins TRBV24-1 and TRBJ1-5; D remains unclear. V was trimmed by 4 bases and J by 1 base, leaving 7 bases between them. CDR1 is KGHDR and CDR2 is SFDVKD in the germline V gene. CDR3 length equals 14 residues. Here the CDR3 DNA reads TGTGCCACCAGTGAGCATACAAGCAATCAGCCCCAGCATTTT. Translating it yields CATSEHTSNQPQHF.

J is TRBJ1-2 and V is TRBV5-6; a possible D gene is TRBD1 (5 bases). The CDR3 totals 14 residues. The germline V gene encodes CDR1 SGHDT and CDR2 YYEEEE. The germline V and J ends were trimmed by 4 bases and 5 bases, with 15 bases remaining between them. DNA for the CDR3: TGTGCCAGCAGCGGGCCAGGGTTAGGGTATGGCTACACCTTC. This gives the protein CASSGPGLGYGYTF.

The rearrangement joins TRBV6-2 or TRBV6-3 to TRBJ2-7, with TRBD2 matching over 10 bases. CDR1 is MNHEY, CDR2 SVGEGT, per germline. The CDR3 contains 15 residues. The ends lost 7 bases at V and 2 bases at J; junction bases unmatched: 8. Here the CDR3 reads CASIQTGTSAYEQYF. For the CDR3, the DNA is TGTGCCAGCATCCAAACAGGGACTAGCGCCTACGAGCAGTACTTC.

The chain carries TRBV30 and TRBJ1-2; D is uncertain. Germline V gene sequence: CDR1 GTSNPN, CDR2 SVGIG (reference sequence). This CDR3 contains 13 residues. Trimming pared 2 bases from V and 0 bases from J, leaving 7 bases between. In nucleotides, the CDR3 is TGTGCCTGGAGTAACGGAGCTAACTATGGCTACACCTTC. It yields the protein CAWSNGANYGYTF.

The chain recombines TRBV29-1 with TRBJ2-2; D gene ambiguous. CDR3 length: 11 residues. Germline-derived CDR1 and CDR2 are SQVTM and ANQGSEA. V lost 3 bases and J 6 bases, leaving 5 bases between the germline ends. In DNA, the CDR3 is TGCAGCGTTGACCGGGCCGGGGAGCTGTTTTTT. Its protein is CSVDRAGELFF.

The chain is built from TRBV12-3 or TRBV12-4 and TRBJ1-5; D unclear. Trimming removed 5 bases at V and 4 bases at J, with 15 bases between. The CDR3 is made up of 15 amino acids. CDR3: CASSVGLRGNQPQHF. For the CDR3, the DNA is TGTGCCAGCAGTGTCGGGCTCCGAGGGAATCAGCCCCAGCATTTT.

The chain employs TRBV30 and TRBJ2-1; D gene uncertain. The J call may be wrong; the DNA end is better matched by TRBJ2-7. Germline values: CDR1 GTSNPN, CDR2 SVGIG (reference sequence). The CDR3 extends over 12 amino acids. CDR3 amino acids: CAWSTGSYEQYV. The CDR3 DNA follows: TGTGCCTGGAGCACGGGCAGTTACGAGCAGTACGTC.

The chain is built from TRBV20-1 and TRBJ2-7; the D gene is possibly TRBD1 (6 bases). The germline V and J ends were trimmed by 4 bases and 1 base, with 8 bases remaining between them. This CDR3 spans 12 amino acids. Germline V CDR1 and CDR2: DFQATT, SNEGSKA (reference sequence). The CDR3 DNA reads TGCAGTGCTACGGGACAATCCTACGAGCAGTACTTC. Residues: CSATGQSYEQYF.

The chain combines TRBV29-1 with TRBJ2-1, with TRBD2 as a possible D gene (6 bases). Germline CDR1 reads SQVTM; CDR2 reads ANQGSEA. The CDR3 contains 13 residues. The V gene lost 4 bases and the J gene lost 6 bases, with 13 bases spanning the gap. CDR3 region: CSVVSRDTNEQFF. Here the CDR3 DNA reads TGCAGCGTTGTCTCGCGGGATACCAATGAGCAGTTCTTC.

The V call is TRBV15, the J call TRBJ2-7; TRBD2 matches 7 bases. CDR1 is LNHNV, CDR2 YYDKDF, per germline (reference sequence). With V trimmed by 2 bases and J by 2 bases, 12 bases remained unmatched. The CDR3 is 17 residues long. The CDR3 nucleotides read TGTGCCACCAGCAGACACATAGGACCGGGACTACCCTACGAGCAGTACTTC. Its translation is CATSRHIGPGLPYEQYF.

J is TRBJ2-4 and V is TRBV4-1; 7 nucleotides align to TRBD1. Per the germline V gene, CDR1 is MGHRA and CDR2 is YSYEKL. The V and J ends lost 6 bases and 8 bases, in that order; junction bases with no gene match: 7. The CDR3 totals 13 residues. CDR3 nucleotide sequence: TGCGCCAGCAGTCCGACAGGGATGGACATTCAGTACTTC. Translated, it gives CASSPTGMDIQYF.

The sample holds a few counts of this clonotype. The chain carries TRBV9 and TRBJ1-6; D perhaps matches TRBD1 (5 bases). This CDR3 comprises 14 residues. From germline, CDR1 is SGDLS and CDR2 YYNGEE. The germline V and J ends were trimmed by 4 bases and 6 bases, with 11 bases remaining between them. CDR3 sequence reads: CASSFREGNSPLHF. The CDR3 coding sequence is TGTGCCAGCAGCTTCAGGGAGGGTAATTCACCCCTCCACTTT.

The V call is TRBV6-2 or TRBV6-3, the J call TRBJ2-7, with 8 nucleotides matching TRBD2. Trimming removed 6 bases from V and 0 bases from J; junction bases left unmatched: 10. The V gene's germline CDR1 is MNHEY and CDR2 SVGEGT. This CDR3 has 16 residues. The CDR3 reads CASSTLALAASYEQYV. The CDR3 DNA reads as TGTGCCAGCAGCACCCTCGCACTAGCGGCCTCCTACGAGCAGTACGTC.

The chain recombines TRBV20-1 with TRBJ2-5; D call uncertain. The V end lost 3 bases, the J end lost 3 bases, and 11 bases lay between the germline ends. This CDR3 is built from 13 residues. Germline V lookup: CDR1 DFQATT, CDR2 SNEGSKA (reference sequence). The CDR3 region has the DNA TGCAGTGCTAGCAAGGGTTCTGAAGAGACCCAGTACTTC. This sequence encodes CSASKGSEETQYF.

This sequence joins TRBV29-1 and TRBJ2-3; 15 bases line up with TRBD2. Germline V gene data show CDR1 as SQVTM and CDR2 as ANQGSEA. The CDR3 totals 14 residues. J lost 4 bases, V lost 7 bases, and 3 bases had no gene match. The DNA for the CDR3 is TGCAGCGCCCGGACTAGCGGGGGGGCAGATACGCAGTATTTT. Protein product: CSARTSGGADTQYF.

The rearrangement links TRBV29-1 to TRBJ2-5; a weak D match, TRBD2 (5 bases). V was cut by 5 bases and J by 5 bases, with 12 bases left in between. Germline V lookup: CDR1 SQVTM, CDR2 ANQGSEA. The CDR3 is made up of 12 amino acids. The CDR3 DNA is TGCAGCGTTCAGGTAGCGAGGGAGACCCAGTACTTC. This sequence encodes CSVQVARETQYF.

V is TRBV6-5 and J is TRBJ2-6, with unresolved D. Trimming cost V 2 bases and J 0 bases, with 8 bases left between them. Germline lookup yields CDR1 MNHEY and CDR2 SVGAGI. This CDR3 comprises 16 residues. CDR3 in amino acids: CASSYGSVSGANVLTF. The CDR3 nucleotides are TGTGCCAGCAGTTACGGCAGCGTCTCTGGGGCCAACGTCCTGACTTTC.

The chain employs TRBV3-1 and TRBJ2-7; 7 nucleotides agree with TRBD1. The germline CDR1 and CDR2 sequences are LGHDT and YNNKEL (reference sequence). This CDR3 is 14 amino acids long. With V trimmed by 1 base and J by 2 bases, 2 bases remained unmatched. The CDR3 DNA reads TGTGCCAGCAGCCAAGGACAGGGACCCTACGAGCAGTACGTC. This codes for CASSQGQGPYEQYV.

The J gene is TRBJ2-1, the V gene TRBV20-1, with TRBD2 matching over 10 bases. CDR3 length equals 13 residues. Germline V lookup: CDR1 DFQATT, CDR2 SNEGSKA (reference sequence). V dropped 5 bases and J dropped 6; count of bases not matched to a gene: 4. The CDR3 sequence is CSAGGTSVNEQFF. In nucleotides, the CDR3 is TGCAGTGCTGGGGGGACTAGCGTCAATGAGCAGTTCTTC.

A note on this clonotype: The junction does not match germline at one end; this may be a read error. V usage is TRBV7-2 and J usage is TRBJ1-2, with a weak D call TRBD1 (6 bases). The CDR3 is 15 residues long. The germline CDR1 and CDR2 sequences are SGHTA and FQGNSA. DNA for the CDR3: TGTGCCAGCAGCGTAGCTTCAGGGGTTAACTATGGCTACACCTTC. It is translated as CASSVASGVNYGYTF.

The CDR3 coding sequence is TGTGCCAGCAGCCACAGACAGAATGAAAAACTGTTTTTT. Translation gives CASSHRQNEKLFF. J is TRBJ1-4 and V is TRBV7-9; D might be TRBD1 (5 bases). The CDR3 contains 13 residues. Germline V gives CDR1 SEHNR, CDR2 FQNEAQ (reference sequence). Trimming took 5 bases from V and 5 from J, leaving 9 bases between them.